These T cell receptor beta chains were read from a single sample in a study of blood T cells in healthy people across ages. TCRdb itself ran the 5' RACE reads through MiXCR, one entry per CDR3 protein. The sample includes 870,000 or so distinct CDR3 sequences, 25% to 35% of them seen just once. The sequenced sample was blood. Every receptor here comes from a woman aged 80 or older in good health. The CDR3 runs from the conserved cysteine through the conserved F or W. The order of the fields is clone size, J gene, V gene, D gene, CDR3 protein, CDR3 DNA. The D gene is left open where the match is weak. Size values are once, few and many counts, or a class for expanded clones, and some rows have none.

clone size: many
J gene: TRBJ2-7
V gene: TRBV5-1
D gene: TRBD2
CDR3 protein: CASSPSSRASGVAYEQYF
CDR3 DNA: TGCGCCAGCAGCCCCTCTTCACGGGCTAGCGGGGTCGCCTACGAGCAGTACTTC

clone size: many
J gene: TRBJ1-2
V gene: TRBV12-3/TRBV12-4
D gene: NA
CDR3 protein: CASSLVANYGYTF
CDR3 DNA: TGTGCCAGCAGTTTAGTAGCTAACTATGGCTACACCTTC

clone size: few
J gene: TRBJ2-2
V gene: TRBV15
D gene: NA
CDR3 protein: CATSGLTGELFF
CDR3 DNA: TGTGCCACCAGCGGACTGACCGGGGAGCTGTTTTTT

clone size: many
J gene: TRBJ1-1
V gene: TRBV7-6
D gene: NA
CDR3 protein: CASSRGGLMNTEAFF
CDR3 DNA: TGTGCCAGCAGTCGCGGGGGACTCATGAACACTGAAGCTTTCTTT

clone size: NA
J gene: TRBJ2-3
V gene: TRBV5-4
D gene: TRBD1
CDR3 protein: CASSPQGQGVTDTQYF
CDR3 DNA: TGTGCCAGCAGCCCACAGGGACAGGGGGTCACAGATACGCAGTATTTT

clone size: many
J gene: TRBJ2-3
V gene: TRBV7-9
D gene: NA
CDR3 protein: CASSSSGRVGTDTQYF
CDR3 DNA: TGTGCCAGCAGCTCCTCGGGCAGGGTGGGCACAGATACGCAGTATTTT

clone size: many
J gene: TRBJ2-1
V gene: TRBV7-9
D gene: TRBD1
CDR3 protein: CASSLARGQGYNEQFF
CDR3 DNA: TGTGCCAGCAGCTTAGCGAGAGGACAGGGCTACAATGAGCAGTTCTTC

clone size: NA
J gene: TRBJ1-5
V gene: TRBV20-1
D gene: NA
CDR3 protein: CSASAPKDGGYSNQPQHF
CDR3 DNA: TGCAGTGCTAGTGCCCCAAAGGACGGCGGATATAGCAATCAGCCCCAGCATTTT

clone size: NA
J gene: TRBJ2-1
V gene: TRBV4-1
D gene: NA
CDR3 protein: CASSQEGPWTINGQFF
CDR3 DNA: TGCGCCAGCAGCCAAGAAGGTCCGTGGACCATCAATGGGCAGTTCTTC

clone size: few
J gene: TRBJ2-5
V gene: TRBV29-1
D gene: TRBD1
CDR3 protein: CSVELARGTQETQYF
CDR3 DNA: TGCAGCGTTGAATTGGCCAGGGGGACCCAAGAGACCCAGTACTTC

clone size: NA
J gene: TRBJ2-2
V gene: TRBV5-6
D gene: TRBD1
CDR3 protein: CASSKDRDPGELFF
CDR3 DNA: TGTGCCAGCAGCAAGGACAGGGACCCCGGGGAGCTGTTTTTT

clone size: once
J gene: TRBJ2-6
V gene: TRBV7-9
D gene: TRBD1
CDR3 protein: CASRTGVFSGVNVLTF
CDR3 DNA: TGTGCCAGTAGGACAGGGGTCTTCTCTGGGGTCAACGTCCTGACTTTC

clone size: many
J gene: TRBJ2-3
V gene: TRBV24-1
D gene: NA
CDR3 protein: CATSDSQGRTDTQYF
CDR3 DNA: TGTGCCACCAGTGATTCCCAGGGTAGGACAGATACGCAGTATTTT

clone size: NA
J gene: TRBJ1-5
V gene: TRBV6-6
D gene: TRBD1
CDR3 protein: CASTRTGNNQPQHF
CDR3 DNA: TGTGCCAGCACCCGGACAGGGAACAATCAGCCCCAGCATTTT

clone size: many
J gene: TRBJ2-1
V gene: TRBV20-1
D gene: NA
CDR3 protein: CSARPGYNEQFF
CDR3 DNA: TGCAGTGCCAGGCCCGGCTACAATGAGCAGTTCTTC

clone size: NA
J gene: TRBJ2-1
V gene: TRBV7-2
D gene: NA
CDR3 protein: CASSLHIAKETQFF
CDR3 DNA: TGTGCCAGCAGCTTGCATATCGCCAAAGAGACCCAGTTCTTC

clone size: many
J gene: TRBJ1-6
V gene: TRBV12-3/TRBV12-4
D gene: TRBD1
CDR3 protein: CASSPQGAQYNSPLHF
CDR3 DNA: TGTGCCAGCAGTCCTCAGGGGGCTCAGTATAATTCACCCCTCCACTTT

clone size: many
J gene: TRBJ2-7
V gene: TRBV7-2
D gene: NA
CDR3 protein: CASSLEVRDGLYF
CDR3 DNA: TGTGCCAGCAGCTTAGAAGTTAGGGACGGCCTGTACTTC

clone size: NA
J gene: TRBJ2-1
V gene: TRBV20-1
D gene: TRBD2
CDR3 protein: CSARPLLAPSSHNEQFF
CDR3 DNA: TGCAGTGCTAGGCCCCTACTAGCGCCGAGCTCCCACAATGAGCAGTTCTTC

clone size: many
J gene: TRBJ1-4
V gene: TRBV5-1
D gene: NA
CDR3 protein: CASSFLGKEKLFF
CDR3 DNA: TGCGCCAGCAGCTTTTTGGGGAAGGAAAAACTGTTTTTT

clone size: NA
J gene: TRBJ1-5
V gene: TRBV5-6
D gene: NA
CDR3 protein: CASSWTPNQPQHF
CDR3 DNA: TGTGCCAGCAGCTGGACCCCGAATCAGCCCCAGCATTTT

clone size: few
J gene: TRBJ1-2
V gene: TRBV30
D gene: TRBD1
CDR3 protein: CAWSATGQGTAGYTF
CDR3 DNA: TGTGCCTGGAGTGCAACCGGACAGGGGACGGCTGGCTACACCTTC

clone size: few
J gene: TRBJ1-4
V gene: TRBV5-1
D gene: TRBD1
CDR3 protein: CASSRRTGGSSANEKLFF
CDR3 DNA: TGCGCCAGCAGTAGAAGGACAGGGGGATCATCGGCTAATGAAAAACTGTTTTTT

clone size: many
J gene: TRBJ1-2
V gene: TRBV29-1
D gene: NA
CDR3 protein: CSGGDRYSNYGYTF
CDR3 DNA: TGCAGCGGAGGTGACAGGTATTCTAACTATGGCTACACCTTC

clone size: few
J gene: TRBJ2-2
V gene: TRBV6-2/TRBV6-3
D gene: TRBD2
CDR3 protein: CASSRVAGGLGTGELFF
CDR3 DNA: TGTGCCAGCAGCCGAGTAGCGGGGGGGCTCGGCACCGGGGAGCTGTTTTTT

clone size: NA
J gene: TRBJ2-1
V gene: TRBV20-1
D gene: NA
CDR3 protein: CSALNGGQGSYNEQFF
CDR3 DNA: TGCAGTGCTCTAAATGGGGGCCAGGGCTCCTACAATGAGCAGTTCTTC

clone size: many
J gene: TRBJ2-3
V gene: TRBV6-1
D gene: NA
CDR3 protein: CASSEGGGTDTQYF
CDR3 DNA: TGTGCCAGCAGTGAAGGGGGGGGCACAGATACGCAGTATTTT

clone size: many
J gene: TRBJ1-2
V gene: TRBV5-1
D gene: NA
CDR3 protein: CASSAQGSGYTF
CDR3 DNA: TGCGCCAGCAGCGCTCAGGGTTCTGGCTACACCTTC

clone size: many
J gene: TRBJ1-1
V gene: TRBV4-2
D gene: NA
CDR3 protein: CASSRELDTEAFF
CDR3 DNA: TGTGCCAGCAGCCGGGAGTTAGACACTGAAGCTTTCTTT

clone size: many
J gene: TRBJ1-4
V gene: TRBV6-6
D gene: NA
CDR3 protein: CASSSTGFNEKLFF
CDR3 DNA: TGTGCCAGCAGTTCGACTGGTTTTAATGAAAAACTGTTTTTT

clone size: NA
J gene: TRBJ2-7
V gene: TRBV6-5
D gene: TRBD1
CDR3 protein: CASNLGGTGDTYEQYF
CDR3 DNA: TGTGCCAGCAATTTGGGTGGGACAGGGGACACCTACGAGCAGTACTTC

clone size: many
J gene: TRBJ2-3
V gene: TRBV29-1
D gene: NA
CDR3 protein: CSVVVLSRGAQYF
CDR3 DNA: TGCAGCGTTGTAGTCCTATCCCGGGGAGCGCAGTATTTT

clone size: NA
J gene: TRBJ1-1
V gene: TRBV7-9
D gene: NA
CDR3 protein: CASLVGGLVTEAFF
CDR3 DNA: TGTGCCAGCCTAGTGGGTGGGCTGGTCACTGAAGCTTTCTTT

clone size: many
J gene: TRBJ2-3
V gene: TRBV5-4
D gene: NA
CDR3 protein: CASSLGPPGFGADTQYF
CDR3 DNA: TGTGCCAGCAGCTTGGGGCCTCCGGGGTTCGGGGCGGATACGCAGTATTTT

clone size: many
J gene: TRBJ2-7
V gene: TRBV20-1
D gene: NA
CDR3 protein: CSAIKRGAPKPYEQYF
CDR3 DNA: TGCAGTGCTATTAAACGGGGGGCACCGAAGCCCTACGAGCAGTACTTC

clone size: NA
J gene: TRBJ1-6
V gene: TRBV6-6
D gene: NA
CDR3 protein: CASKGVANSPLHF
CDR3 DNA: TGTGCCAGCAAGGGTGTAGCTAATTCACCCCTCCACTTT

clone size: NA
J gene: TRBJ2-3
V gene: TRBV2
D gene: NA
CDR3 protein: CASSETGVDSADTQYF
CDR3 DNA: TGTGCCAGCAGTGAAACTGGTGTCGATTCGGCAGATACGCAGTATTTT

clone size: NA
J gene: TRBJ2-3
V gene: TRBV9
D gene: NA
CDR3 protein: CASSPAYAGTDTQYF
CDR3 DNA: TGTGCCAGCAGCCCGGCGTATGCGGGAACAGATACGCAGTATTTT

clone size: few
J gene: TRBJ2-1
V gene: TRBV27
D gene: NA
CDR3 protein: CASSLSSMRGSKYEQFF
CDR3 DNA: TGTGCCAGCAGTCTGTCGTCTATGAGGGGGAGCAAGTATGAGCAGTTCTTC

clone size: many
J gene: TRBJ1-4
V gene: TRBV7-2
D gene: NA
CDR3 protein: CASSNRAVTNEKLFF
CDR3 DNA: TGTGCCAGCAGCAACCGGGCCGTAACTAATGAAAAACTGTTTTTT

clone size: many
J gene: TRBJ2-7
V gene: TRBV6-1
D gene: NA
CDR3 protein: CASKRDAYEQYF
CDR3 DNA: TGTGCCAGCAAACGGGACGCCTACGAGCAGTACTTC

clone size: few
J gene: TRBJ2-6
V gene: TRBV12-3/TRBV12-4
D gene: NA
CDR3 protein: CANSQVPAGANVLTF
CDR3 DNA: TGTGCCAACAGCCAGGTCCCTGCGGGGGCCAACGTCCTGACTTTC

clone size: many
J gene: TRBJ2-4
V gene: TRBV20-1
D gene: NA
CDR3 protein: CSARAKNIQYF
CDR3 DNA: TGCAGTGCCCGTGCCAAAAACATTCAGTACTTC

clone size: NA
J gene: TRBJ2-1
V gene: TRBV30
D gene: NA
CDR3 protein: CAWSPAGIRNNEQFF
CDR3 DNA: TGTGCCTGGAGCCCCGCGGGAATAAGAAACAATGAGCAGTTCTTC

clone size: many
J gene: TRBJ2-1
V gene: TRBV20-1
D gene: NA
CDR3 protein: CSARGGNNEQFF
CDR3 DNA: TGCAGTGCTAGGGGGGGAAACAATGAGCAGTTCTTC

clone size: NA
J gene: TRBJ2-2
V gene: TRBV12-3/TRBV12-4
D gene: NA
CDR3 protein: CASSTRRGAGELFF
CDR3 DNA: TGTGCCAGCAGCACCCGCAGGGGTGCCGGGGAGCTGTTTTTT